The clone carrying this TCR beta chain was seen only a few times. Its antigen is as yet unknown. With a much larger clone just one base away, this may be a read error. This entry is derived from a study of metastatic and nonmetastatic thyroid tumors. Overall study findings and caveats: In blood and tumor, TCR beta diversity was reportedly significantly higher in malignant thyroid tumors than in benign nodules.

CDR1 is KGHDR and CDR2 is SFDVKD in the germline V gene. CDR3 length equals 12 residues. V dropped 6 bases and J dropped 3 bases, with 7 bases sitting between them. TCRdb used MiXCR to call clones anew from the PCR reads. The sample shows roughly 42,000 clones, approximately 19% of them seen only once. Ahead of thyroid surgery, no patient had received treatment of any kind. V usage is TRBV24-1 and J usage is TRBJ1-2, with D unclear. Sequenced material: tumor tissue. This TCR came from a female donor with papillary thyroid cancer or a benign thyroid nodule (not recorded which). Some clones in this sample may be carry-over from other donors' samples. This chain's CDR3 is CATSSLDYGYTF. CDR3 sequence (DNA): TGTGCCACCAGTTCCTTAGACTATGGCTACACCTTC.